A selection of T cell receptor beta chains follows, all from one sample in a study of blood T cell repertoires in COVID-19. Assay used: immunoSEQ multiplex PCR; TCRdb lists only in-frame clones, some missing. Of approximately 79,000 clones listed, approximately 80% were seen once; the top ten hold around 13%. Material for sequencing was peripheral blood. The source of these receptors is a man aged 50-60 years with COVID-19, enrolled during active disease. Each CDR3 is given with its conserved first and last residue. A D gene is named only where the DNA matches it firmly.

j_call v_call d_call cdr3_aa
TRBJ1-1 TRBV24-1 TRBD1 CATKGTGGTEAFF
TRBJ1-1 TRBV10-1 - CASSSGMKTEAFF
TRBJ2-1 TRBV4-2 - CASSQDWSAGLSSYNEQFF
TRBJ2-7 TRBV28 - CASSSGGIQYEQYF
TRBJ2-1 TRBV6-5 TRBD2 CASSYSASGRQEQFF
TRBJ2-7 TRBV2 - CASRGGGGEQYF
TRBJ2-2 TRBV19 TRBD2 CASSTTLAEGWELFF
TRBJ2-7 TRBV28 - CASSSINSEQYF
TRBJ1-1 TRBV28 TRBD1 CASSRQGWAFF
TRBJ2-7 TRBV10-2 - CASRGTDYEQYF
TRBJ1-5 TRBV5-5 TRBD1 CASSQVGQGNQPQHF
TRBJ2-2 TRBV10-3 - CAISGEGAGELFF
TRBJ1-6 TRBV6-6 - CASSHLGVNNSPLHF
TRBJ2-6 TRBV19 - CASQEGPDNVLTF
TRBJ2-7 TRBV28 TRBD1 CASSKTGAGEQYF
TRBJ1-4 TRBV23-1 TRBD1 CASSPPTSGTESEKLFF
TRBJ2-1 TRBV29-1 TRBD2 CSVVAGGQGEQFF
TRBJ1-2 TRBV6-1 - CASSHIYGYTF